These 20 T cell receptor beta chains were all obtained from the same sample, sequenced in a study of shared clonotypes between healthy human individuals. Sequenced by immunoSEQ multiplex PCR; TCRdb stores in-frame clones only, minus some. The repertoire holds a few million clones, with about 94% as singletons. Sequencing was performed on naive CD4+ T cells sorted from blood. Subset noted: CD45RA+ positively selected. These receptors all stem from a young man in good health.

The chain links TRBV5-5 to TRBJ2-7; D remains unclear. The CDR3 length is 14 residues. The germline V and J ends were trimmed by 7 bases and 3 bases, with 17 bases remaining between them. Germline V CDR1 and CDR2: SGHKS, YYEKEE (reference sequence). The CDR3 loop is CASCTGPEVYEQYF. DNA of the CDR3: TGTGCCAGCTGTACGGGCCCCGAGGTCTACGAGCAGTACTTC.

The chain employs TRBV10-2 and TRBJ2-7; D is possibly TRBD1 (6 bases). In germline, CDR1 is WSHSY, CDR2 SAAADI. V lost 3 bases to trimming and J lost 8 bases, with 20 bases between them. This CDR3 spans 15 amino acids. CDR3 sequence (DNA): TGCGCCAGCAGTGATCCGCGCCCGGGACAAATAAAGCAGTACTTC. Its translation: CASSDPRPGQIKQYF.

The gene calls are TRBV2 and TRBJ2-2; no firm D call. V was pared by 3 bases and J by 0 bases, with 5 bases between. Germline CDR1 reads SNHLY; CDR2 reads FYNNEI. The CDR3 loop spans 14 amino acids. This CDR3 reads CASSEGTNTGELFF. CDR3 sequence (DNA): TGTGCCAGCAGTGAGGGGACGAACACCGGGGAGCTGTTTTTT. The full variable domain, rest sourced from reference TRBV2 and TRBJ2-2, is EPEVTQTPSHQVTQMGQEVILRCVPISNHLYFYWYRQILGQKVEFLVSFYNNEISEKSEIFDDQFSVERPDGSNFTLKIRSTKLEDSAMYFCASSEGTNTGELFFGEGSRLTVL.

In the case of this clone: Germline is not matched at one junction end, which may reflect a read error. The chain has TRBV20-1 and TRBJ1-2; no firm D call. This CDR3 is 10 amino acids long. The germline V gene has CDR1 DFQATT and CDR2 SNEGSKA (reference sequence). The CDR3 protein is CSARMSDGLF. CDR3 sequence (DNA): TGCAGTGCTAGAATGTCGGACGGCCTCTTC.

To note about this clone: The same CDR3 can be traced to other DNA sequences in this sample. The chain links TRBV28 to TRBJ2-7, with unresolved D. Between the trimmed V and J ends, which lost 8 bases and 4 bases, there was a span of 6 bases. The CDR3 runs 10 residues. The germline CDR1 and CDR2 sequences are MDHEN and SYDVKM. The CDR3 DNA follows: TGTGCCAGCGGCAGTTACGAGCAGTACTTC. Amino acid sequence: CASGSYEQYF.

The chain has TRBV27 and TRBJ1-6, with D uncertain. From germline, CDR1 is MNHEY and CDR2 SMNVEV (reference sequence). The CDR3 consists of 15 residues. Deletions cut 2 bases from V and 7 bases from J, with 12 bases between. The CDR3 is CASSLRTALNSPLHF. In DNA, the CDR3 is TGTGCCAGCAGTTTAAGAACGGCTCTAAATTCACCCCTCCACTTT.

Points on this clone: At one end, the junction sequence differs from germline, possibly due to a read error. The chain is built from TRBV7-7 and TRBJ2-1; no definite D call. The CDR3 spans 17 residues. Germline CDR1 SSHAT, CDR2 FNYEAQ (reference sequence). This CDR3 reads CASSPNPAANSYNEQFF. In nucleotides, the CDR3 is TGTGCTAGCAGCCCTAATCCGGCGGCTAATTCCTACAATGAGCAGTTCTTC.

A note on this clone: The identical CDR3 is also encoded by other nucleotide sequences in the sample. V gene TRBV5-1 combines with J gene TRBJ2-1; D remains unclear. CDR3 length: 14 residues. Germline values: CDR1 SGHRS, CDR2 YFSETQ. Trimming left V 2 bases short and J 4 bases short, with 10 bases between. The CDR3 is CASSLDSSYNEQFF. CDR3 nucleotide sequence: TGCGCCAGCAGCTTAGACTCGAGTTACAATGAGCAGTTCTTC.

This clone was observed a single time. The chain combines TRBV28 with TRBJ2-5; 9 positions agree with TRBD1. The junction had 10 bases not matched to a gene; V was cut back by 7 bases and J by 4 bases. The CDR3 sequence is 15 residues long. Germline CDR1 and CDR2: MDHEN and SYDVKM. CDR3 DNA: TGTGCCAGCAATCAACAGGGGGCGAAGGGAGAGACCCAGTACTTC. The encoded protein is CASNQQGAKGETQYF.

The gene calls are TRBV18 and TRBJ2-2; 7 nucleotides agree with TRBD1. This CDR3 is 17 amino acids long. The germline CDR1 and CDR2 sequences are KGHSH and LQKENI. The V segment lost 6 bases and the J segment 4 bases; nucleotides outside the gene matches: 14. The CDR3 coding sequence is TGTGCCAGCTCGTTCAGAAAGGGACAGATTACCACCGGGGAGCTGTTTTTT. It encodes CASSFRKGQITTGELFF.

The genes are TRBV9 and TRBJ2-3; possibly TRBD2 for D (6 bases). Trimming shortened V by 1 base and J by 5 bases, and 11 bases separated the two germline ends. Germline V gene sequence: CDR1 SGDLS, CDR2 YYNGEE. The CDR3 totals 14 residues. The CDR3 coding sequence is TGTGCCAGCAGCGTAACTAGCAATGGAGATACGCAGTATTTT. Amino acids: CASSVTSNGDTQYF.

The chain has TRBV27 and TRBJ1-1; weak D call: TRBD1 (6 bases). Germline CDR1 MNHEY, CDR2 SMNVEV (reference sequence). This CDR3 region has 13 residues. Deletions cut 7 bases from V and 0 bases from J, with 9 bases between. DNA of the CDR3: TGTGCCAGCATGAGGGGGTTGAACACTGAAGCTTTCTTT. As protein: CASMRGLNTEAFF.

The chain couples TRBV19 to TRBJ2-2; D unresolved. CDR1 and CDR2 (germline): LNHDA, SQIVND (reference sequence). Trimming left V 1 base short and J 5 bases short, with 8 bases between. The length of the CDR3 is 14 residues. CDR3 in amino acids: CASSIALLTGELFF. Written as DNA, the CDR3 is TGTGCCAGTAGTATAGCCCTTTTAACCGGGGAGCTGTTTTTT.

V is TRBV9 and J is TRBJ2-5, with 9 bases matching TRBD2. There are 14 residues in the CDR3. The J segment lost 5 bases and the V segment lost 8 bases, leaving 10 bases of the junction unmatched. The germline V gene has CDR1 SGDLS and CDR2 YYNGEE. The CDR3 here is CASSRGRAVETQYF. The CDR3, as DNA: TGTGCCAGTTCTCGCGGGAGGGCCGTTGAGACCCAGTACTTC. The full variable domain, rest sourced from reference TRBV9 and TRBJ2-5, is DSGVTQTPKHLITATGQRVTLRCSPRSGDLSVYWYQQSLDQGLQFLIQYYNGEERAKGNILERFSAQQFPDLHSELNLSSLELGDSALYFCASSRGRAVETQYFGPGTRLLVL.

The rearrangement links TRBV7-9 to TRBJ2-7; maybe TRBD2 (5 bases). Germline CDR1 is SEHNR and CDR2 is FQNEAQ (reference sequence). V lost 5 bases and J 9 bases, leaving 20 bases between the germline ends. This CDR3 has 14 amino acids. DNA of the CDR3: TGTGCCAGCAGCCCCCGGGGAGCGACGGGGATGCAGTACTTC. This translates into CASSPRGATGMQYF.

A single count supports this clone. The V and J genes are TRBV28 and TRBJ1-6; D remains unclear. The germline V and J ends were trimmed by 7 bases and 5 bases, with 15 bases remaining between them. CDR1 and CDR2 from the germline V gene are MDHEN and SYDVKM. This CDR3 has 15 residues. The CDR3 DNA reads TGTGCCAGCACCCCCCCCCTCCTCGATAATTCACCCCTCCACTTT. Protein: CASTPPLLDNSPLHF.

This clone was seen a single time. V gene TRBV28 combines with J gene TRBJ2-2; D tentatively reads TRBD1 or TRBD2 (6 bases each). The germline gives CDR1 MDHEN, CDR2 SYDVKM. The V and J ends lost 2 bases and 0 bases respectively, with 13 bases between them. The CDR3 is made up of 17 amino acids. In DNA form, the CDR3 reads TGTGCCAGCAGTTTAGGGCCGGGGGCCTCGAACACCGGGGAGCTGTTTTTT. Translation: CASSLGPGASNTGELFF.

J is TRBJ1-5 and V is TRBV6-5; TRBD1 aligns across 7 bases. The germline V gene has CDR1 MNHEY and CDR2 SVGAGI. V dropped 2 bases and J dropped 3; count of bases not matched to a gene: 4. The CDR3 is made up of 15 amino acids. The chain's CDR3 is CASSYRQGINQPQHF. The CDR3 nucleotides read TGTGCCAGCAGTTACCGACAGGGCATCAATCAGCCCCAGCATTTT.

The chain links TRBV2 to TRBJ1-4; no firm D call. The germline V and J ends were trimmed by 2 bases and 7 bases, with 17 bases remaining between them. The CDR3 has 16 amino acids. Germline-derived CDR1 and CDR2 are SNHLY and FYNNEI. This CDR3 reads CASSEFLLEVAEKLFF. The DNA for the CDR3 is TGTGCCAGCAGTGAATTTCTCCTCGAGGTTGCTGAAAAACTGTTTTTT. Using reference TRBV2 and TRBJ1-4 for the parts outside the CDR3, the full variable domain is EPEVTQTPSHQVTQMGQEVILRCVPISNHLYFYWYRQILGQKVEFLVSFYNNEISEKSEIFDDQFSVERPDGSNFTLKIRSTKLEDSAMYFCASSEFLLEVAEKLFFGSGTQLSVL.

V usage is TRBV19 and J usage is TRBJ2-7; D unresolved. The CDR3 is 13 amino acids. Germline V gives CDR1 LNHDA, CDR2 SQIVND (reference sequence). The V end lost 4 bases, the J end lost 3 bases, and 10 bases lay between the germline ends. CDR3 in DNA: TGTGCCAGTAGTAATGGCGTTGGCTACGAGCAGTACTTC. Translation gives CASSNGVGYEQYF.